The entry below gives a single TCR beta chain sequence along with its context. Its antigen is as yet unknown. Germline-derived CDR1 and CDR2 are SGHAT and FQNNGV. The germline V and J ends were trimmed by 4 bases and 0 bases, with 13 bases remaining between them. This CDR3 spans 17 amino acids. PCR amplification relied on 60 Vbeta primers (plus 13 Jbeta primers). Only in-frame clones appear in the TCRdb table, and some are missing; sequencing was by immunoSEQ multiplex PCR. The table records roughly 100,000 clones, approximately 64% of them present only once. This sample was included in a study of cytomegalovirus exposure and HLA in healthy donors. Study outcomes and limitations: Most CMV-associated TCR beta chains appeared HLA-restricted in a later analysis. Relative to equally common others, HLA-associated TCR beta chains showed greater clonal expansion in a later analysis. Published work reported that the classifier diagnosed cytomegalovirus status with high specificity and sensitivity. There were a few CMV-associated chains whose specificity for CMV antigens was confirmed in vitro.

The chain links TRBV11-2 to TRBJ2-6; D is possibly TRBD2 (7 bases). The receptor's source is a man aged 60-69 years in good health and CMV-seronegative. Sequenced input: PBMCs. CDR3 coding DNA: TGTGCCAGCAGCTACAGCGGGACAACCTCTGGGGCCAACGTCCTGACTTTC. This translates into CASSYSGTTSGANVLTF. Supplemented by reference TRBV11-2 and TRBJ2-6, the full variable domain reads EAGVAQSPRYKIIEKRQSVAFWCNPISGHATLYWYQQILGQGPKLLIQFQNNGVVDDSQLPKDRFSAERLKGVDSTLKIQPAKLEDSAVYLCASSYSGTTSGANVLTFGAGSRLTVL.